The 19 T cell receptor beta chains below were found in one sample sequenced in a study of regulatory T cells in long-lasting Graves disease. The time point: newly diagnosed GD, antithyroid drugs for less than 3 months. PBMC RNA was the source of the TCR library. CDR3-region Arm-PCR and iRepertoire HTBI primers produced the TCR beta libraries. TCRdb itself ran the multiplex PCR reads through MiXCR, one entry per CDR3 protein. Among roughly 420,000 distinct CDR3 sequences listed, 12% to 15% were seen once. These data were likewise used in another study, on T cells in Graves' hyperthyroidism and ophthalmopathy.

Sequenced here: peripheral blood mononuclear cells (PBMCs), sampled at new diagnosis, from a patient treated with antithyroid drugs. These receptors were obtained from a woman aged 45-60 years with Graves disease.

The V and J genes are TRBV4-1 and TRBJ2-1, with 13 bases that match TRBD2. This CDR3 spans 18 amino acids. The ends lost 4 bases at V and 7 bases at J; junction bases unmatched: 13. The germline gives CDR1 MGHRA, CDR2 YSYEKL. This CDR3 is CASSREDAGLAGVNEQFF. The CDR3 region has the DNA TGCGCCAGCAGCCGGGAGGACGCCGGACTAGCGGGAGTTAATGAGCAGTTCTTC.

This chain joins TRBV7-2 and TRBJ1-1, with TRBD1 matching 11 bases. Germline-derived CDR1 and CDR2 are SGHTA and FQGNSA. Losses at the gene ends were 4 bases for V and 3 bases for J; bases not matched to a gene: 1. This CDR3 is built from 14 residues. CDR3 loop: CASSWGQGDTEAFF. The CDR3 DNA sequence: TGTGCCAGCAGCTGGGGACAGGGGGACACTGAAGCTTTCTTT.

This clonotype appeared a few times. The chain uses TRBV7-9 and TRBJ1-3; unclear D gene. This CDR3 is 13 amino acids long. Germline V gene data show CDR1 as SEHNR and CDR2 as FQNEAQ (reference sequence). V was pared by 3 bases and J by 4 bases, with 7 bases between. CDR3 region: CASSFVGGNTIYF. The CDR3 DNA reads TGTGCCAGCAGCTTCGTTGGGGGAAACACCATATATTTT. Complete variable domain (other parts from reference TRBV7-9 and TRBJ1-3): DTGVSQNPRHKITKRGQNVTFRCDPISEHNRLYWYRQTLGQGPEFLTYFQNEAQLEKSRLLSDRFSAERPKGSFSTLEIQRTEQGDSAMYLCASSFVGGNTIYFGEGSWLTVV.

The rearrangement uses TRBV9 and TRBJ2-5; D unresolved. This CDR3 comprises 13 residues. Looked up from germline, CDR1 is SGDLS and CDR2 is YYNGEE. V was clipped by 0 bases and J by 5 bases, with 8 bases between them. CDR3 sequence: CASSVGRRETQYF. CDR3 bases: TGTGCCAGCAGCGTAGGTCGGCGGGAGACCCAGTACTTC.

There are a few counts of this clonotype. CDR3 in DNA: TGTGCCAGTAGTATGACCACACATATAGCGGGAGATCGGTTCTTC. This sequence encodes CASSMTTHIAGDRFF. V usage is TRBV19 and J usage is TRBJ2-1, with 9 bases matching TRBD2. The V gene end was trimmed by 3 bases and the J gene end by 15 bases; junction bases not matched to a gene: 15. Germline loops: CDR1 LNHDA, CDR2 SQIVND (reference sequence). This CDR3 contains 15 residues.

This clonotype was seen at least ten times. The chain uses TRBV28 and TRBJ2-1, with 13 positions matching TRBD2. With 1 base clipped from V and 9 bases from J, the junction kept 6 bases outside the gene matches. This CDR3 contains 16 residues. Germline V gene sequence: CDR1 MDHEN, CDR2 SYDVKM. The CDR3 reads CASSLSWTSGSVEQFF. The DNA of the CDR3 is TGTGCCAGCAGTTTATCTTGGACTAGCGGGAGCGTTGAGCAGTTCTTC.

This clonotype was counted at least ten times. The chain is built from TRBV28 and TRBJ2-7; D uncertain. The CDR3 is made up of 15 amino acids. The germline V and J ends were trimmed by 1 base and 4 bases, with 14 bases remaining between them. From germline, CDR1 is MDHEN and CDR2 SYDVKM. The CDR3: CASSLSGRDGYEQYF. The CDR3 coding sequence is TGTGCCAGCAGTTTATCAGGTAGAGATGGTTACGAGCAGTACTTC.

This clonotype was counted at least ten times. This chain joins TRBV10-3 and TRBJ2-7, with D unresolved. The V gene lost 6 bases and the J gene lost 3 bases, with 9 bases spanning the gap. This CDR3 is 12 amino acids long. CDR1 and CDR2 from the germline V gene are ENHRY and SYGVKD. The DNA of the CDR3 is TGTGCCATCAGAGATCGCGGCTACGAGCAGTACTTC. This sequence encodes CAIRDRGYEQYF.

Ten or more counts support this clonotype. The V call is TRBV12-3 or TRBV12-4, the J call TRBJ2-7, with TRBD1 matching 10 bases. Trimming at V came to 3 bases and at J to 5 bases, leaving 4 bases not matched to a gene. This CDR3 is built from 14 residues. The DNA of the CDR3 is TGTGCCAGCAGTTTGGGGACAGGGGTGAACGAGCAGTACTTC. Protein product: CASSLGTGVNEQYF.

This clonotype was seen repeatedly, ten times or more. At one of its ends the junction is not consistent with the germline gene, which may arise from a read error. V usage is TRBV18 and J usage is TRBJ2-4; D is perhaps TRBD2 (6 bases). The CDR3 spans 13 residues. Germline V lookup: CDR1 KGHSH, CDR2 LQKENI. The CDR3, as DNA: TGTGCCAGCTCAAGTAGTACGGGAGAGGCCCCCCAGTTC. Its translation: CASSSSTGEAPQF.

The CDR3 is CASSPGQGSAGGVGEQFF. The CDR3 nucleotides are TGTGCCAGCTCACCGGGACAGGGGTCAGCGGGAGGGGTCGGTGAGCAGTTCTTC. The rearrangement joins TRBV18 to TRBJ2-1; perhaps D is TRBD1 or TRBD2 (10 bases each). Germline V gene sequence: CDR1 KGHSH, CDR2 LQKENI. The CDR3 length is 18 residues. Trimming pared 3 bases from V and 9 bases from J, leaving 27 bases between.

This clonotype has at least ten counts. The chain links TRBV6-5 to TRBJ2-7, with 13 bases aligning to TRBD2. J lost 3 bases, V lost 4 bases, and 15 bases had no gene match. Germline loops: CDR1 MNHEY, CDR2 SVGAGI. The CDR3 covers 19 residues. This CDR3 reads CASSFRTLRTSGSVYEQYF. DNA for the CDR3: TGTGCCAGCAGTTTCCGAACTCTACGGACTAGCGGGAGCGTCTACGAGCAGTACTTC.

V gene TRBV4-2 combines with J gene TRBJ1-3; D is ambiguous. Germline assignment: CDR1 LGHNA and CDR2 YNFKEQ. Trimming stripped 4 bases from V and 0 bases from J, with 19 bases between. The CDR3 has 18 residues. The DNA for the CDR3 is TGTGCCAGCAGCCCTTTTGCCGAGGAGGGCAGCTCTGGAAACACCATATATTTT. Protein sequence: CASSPFAEEGSSGNTIYF.

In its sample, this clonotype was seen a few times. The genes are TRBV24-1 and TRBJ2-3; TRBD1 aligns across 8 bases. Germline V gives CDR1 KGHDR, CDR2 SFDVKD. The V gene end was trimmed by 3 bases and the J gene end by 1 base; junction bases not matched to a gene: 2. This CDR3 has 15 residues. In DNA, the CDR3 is TGTGCCACCAGTGATCCGACAGGGGGCACAGATACGCAGTATTTT. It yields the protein CATSDPTGGTDTQYF.

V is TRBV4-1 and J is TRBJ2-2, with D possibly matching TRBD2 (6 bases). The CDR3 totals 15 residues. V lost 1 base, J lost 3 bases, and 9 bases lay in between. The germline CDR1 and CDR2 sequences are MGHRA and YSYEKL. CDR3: CASSQAPGDTGELFF. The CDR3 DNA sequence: TGCGCCAGCAGCCAAGCTCCGGGGGACACCGGGGAGCTGTTTTTT.

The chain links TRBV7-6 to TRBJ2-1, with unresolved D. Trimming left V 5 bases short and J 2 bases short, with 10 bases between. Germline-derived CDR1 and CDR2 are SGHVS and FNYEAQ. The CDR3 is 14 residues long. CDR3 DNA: TGTGCCAGCAGCCAAGGTTTGACCTACAATGAGCAGTTCTTC. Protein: CASSQGLTYNEQFF.

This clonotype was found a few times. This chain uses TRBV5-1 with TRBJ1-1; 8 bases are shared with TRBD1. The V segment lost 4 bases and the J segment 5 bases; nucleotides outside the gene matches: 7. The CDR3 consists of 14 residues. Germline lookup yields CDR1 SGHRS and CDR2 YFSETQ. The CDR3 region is CASSDGTGATEAFF. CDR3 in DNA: TGCGCCAGCAGCGACGGGACAGGCGCTACTGAAGCTTTCTTT.

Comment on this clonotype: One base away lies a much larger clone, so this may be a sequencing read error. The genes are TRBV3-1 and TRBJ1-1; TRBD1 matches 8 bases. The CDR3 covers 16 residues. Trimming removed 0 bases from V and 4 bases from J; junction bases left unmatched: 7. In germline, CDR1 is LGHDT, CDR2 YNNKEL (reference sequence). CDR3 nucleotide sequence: TGTGCCAGCAGCCAAGATTGGACAGGGCTGGGCACTGAAGCTTTCTTT. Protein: CASSQDWTGLGTEAFF.

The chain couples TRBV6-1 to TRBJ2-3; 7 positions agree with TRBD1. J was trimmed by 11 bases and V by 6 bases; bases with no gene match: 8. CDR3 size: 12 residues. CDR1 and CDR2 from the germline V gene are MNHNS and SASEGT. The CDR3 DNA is TGTGCCAGCAGGAACAGGGGTGGTGTGCAGTATTTT. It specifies CASRNRGGVQYF.